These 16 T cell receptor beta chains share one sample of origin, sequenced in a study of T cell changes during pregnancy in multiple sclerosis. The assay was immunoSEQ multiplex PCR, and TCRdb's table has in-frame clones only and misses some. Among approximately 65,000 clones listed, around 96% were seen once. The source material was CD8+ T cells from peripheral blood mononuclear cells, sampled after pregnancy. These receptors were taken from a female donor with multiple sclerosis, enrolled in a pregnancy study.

The DNA for the CDR3 is TGTGCCAGCTCACCTTGGACAGGGGGAAACACTGAAGCTTTCTTT. It yields the protein CASSPWTGGNTEAFF. V is TRBV18 and J is TRBJ1-1; TRBD1 aligns across 10 bases. The CDR3 totals 15 residues. CDR1 and CDR2 from the germline V gene are KGHSH and LQKENI. V shed 3 bases, J shed 2 bases, and the junction held 3 bases outside the gene matches.

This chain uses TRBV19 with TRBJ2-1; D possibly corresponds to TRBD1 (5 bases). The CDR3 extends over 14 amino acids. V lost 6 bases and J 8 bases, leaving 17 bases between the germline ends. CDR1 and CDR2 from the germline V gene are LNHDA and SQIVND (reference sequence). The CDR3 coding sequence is TGTGCCAGTAGCCGAACTCCCGAAGGGGATGAGCAGTTCTTC. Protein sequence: CASSRTPEGDEQFF.

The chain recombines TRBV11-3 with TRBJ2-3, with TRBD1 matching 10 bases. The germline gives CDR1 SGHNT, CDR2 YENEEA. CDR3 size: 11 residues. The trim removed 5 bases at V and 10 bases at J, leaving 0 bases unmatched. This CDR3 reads CASSGQGAQYF. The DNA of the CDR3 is TGTGCCAGCAGCGGACAGGGGGCGCAGTATTTT.

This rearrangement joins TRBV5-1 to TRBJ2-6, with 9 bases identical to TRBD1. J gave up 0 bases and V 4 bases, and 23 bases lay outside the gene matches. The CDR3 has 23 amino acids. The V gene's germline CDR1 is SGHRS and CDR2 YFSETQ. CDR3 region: CASSGMRDRVTSGLSSGANVLTF. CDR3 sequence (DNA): TGCGCCAGCAGCGGGATGCGGGACAGGGTCACCTCAGGCCTAAGCTCTGGGGCCAACGTCCTGACTTTC.

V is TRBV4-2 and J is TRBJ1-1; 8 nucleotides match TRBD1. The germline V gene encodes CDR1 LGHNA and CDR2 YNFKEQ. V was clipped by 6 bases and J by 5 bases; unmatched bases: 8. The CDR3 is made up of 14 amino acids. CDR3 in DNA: TGTGCCAGCAGGCCAGGGGGCGCTGGGACTGAAGCTTTCTTT. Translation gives CASRPGGAGTEAFF.

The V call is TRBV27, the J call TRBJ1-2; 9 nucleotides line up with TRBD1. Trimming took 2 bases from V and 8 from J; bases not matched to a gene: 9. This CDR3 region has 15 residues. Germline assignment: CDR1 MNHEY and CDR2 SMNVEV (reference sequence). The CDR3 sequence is CASSLIGTGLEGYTF. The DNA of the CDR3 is TGTGCCAGCAGTTTAATAGGGACAGGGCTGGAGGGCTACACCTTC.

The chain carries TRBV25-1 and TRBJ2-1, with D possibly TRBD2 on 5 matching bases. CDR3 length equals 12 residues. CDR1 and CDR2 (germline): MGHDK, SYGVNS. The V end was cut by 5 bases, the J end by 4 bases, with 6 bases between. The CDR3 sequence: CASSPGYNEQFF. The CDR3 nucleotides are TGTGCCAGCAGTCCGGGGTACAATGAGCAGTTCTTC.

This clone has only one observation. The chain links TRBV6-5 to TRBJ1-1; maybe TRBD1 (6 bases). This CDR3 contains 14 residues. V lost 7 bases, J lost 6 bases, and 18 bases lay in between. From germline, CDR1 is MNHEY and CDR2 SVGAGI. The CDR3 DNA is TGTGCCAGCACCGAGGCGACAGGATTGGCTGAAGCTTTCTTT. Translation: CASTEATGLAEAFF.

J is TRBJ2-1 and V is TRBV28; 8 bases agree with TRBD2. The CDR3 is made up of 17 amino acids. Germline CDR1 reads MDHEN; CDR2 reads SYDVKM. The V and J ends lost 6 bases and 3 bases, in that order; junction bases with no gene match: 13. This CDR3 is CASSPLSGLVGYNEQFF. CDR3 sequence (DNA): TGTGCCAGCAGCCCCCTTTCGGGACTAGTAGGCTACAATGAGCAGTTCTTC.

Here the CDR3 DNA reads TGTGCCAGCAGCTTGCCGGAACTAGCGGAGCAGTTCTTC. It specifies CASSLPELAEQFF. The rearrangement links TRBV5-4 to TRBJ2-1, with 7 bases aligning to TRBD2. Trimming took 1 base from V and 10 from J; bases not matched to a gene: 5. This CDR3 has 13 residues. Germline loops: CDR1 SGHNT, CDR2 YYREEE (reference sequence).

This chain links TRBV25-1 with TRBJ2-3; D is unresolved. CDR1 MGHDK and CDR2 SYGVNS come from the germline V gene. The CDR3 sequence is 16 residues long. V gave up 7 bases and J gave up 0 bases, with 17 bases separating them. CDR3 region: CASKQTRSSSTDTQYF. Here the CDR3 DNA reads TGTGCCAGCAAGCAAACCCGGAGTTCTAGCACAGATACGCAGTATTTT.

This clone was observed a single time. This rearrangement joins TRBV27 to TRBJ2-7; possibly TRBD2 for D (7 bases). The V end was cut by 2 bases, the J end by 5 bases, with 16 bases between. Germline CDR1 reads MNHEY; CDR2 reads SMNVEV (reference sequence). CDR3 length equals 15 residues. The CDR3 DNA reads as TGTGCCAGCAGTTTACAGTGGGGGGGCGTGCACGAGCAGTACTTC. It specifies CASSLQWGGVHEQYF.

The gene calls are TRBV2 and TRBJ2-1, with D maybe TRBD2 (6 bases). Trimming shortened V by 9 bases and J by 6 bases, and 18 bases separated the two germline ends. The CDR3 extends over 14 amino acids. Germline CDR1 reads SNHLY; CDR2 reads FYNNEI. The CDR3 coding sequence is TGTGCCAGGGTTGAGGGAAGGGGAGGCAATGAGCAGTTCTTC. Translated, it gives CARVEGRGGNEQFF.

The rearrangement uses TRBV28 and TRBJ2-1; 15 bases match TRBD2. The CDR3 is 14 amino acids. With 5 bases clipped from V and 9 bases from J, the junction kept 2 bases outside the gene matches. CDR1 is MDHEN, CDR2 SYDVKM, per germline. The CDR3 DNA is TGTGCCAGCAGTCAGGGACTAGCGGGGGGTGAGCAGTTCTTC. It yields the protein CASSQGLAGGEQFF.

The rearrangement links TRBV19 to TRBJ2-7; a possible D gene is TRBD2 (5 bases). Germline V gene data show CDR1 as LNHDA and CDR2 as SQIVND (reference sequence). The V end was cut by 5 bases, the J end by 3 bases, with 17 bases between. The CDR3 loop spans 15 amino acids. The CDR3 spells CASSERVAGYYEQYF. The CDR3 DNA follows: TGTGCCAGTAGTGAACGGGTCGCGGGTTACTACGAGCAGTACTTC.

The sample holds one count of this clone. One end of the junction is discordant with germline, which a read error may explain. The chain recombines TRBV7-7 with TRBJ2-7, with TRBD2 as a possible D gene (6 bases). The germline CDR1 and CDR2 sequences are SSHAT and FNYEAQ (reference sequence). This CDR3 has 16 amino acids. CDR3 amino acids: CASSSHLGGSSYEQYF. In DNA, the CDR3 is TGTGCTAGCAGCTCCCATCTGGGGGGTAGCTCCTACGAGCAGTACTTC. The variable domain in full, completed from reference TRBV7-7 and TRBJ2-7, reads GAGVSQSPRYKVTKRGQDVTLRCDPISSHATLYWYQQALGQGPEFLTYFNYEAQPDKSGLPSDRFSAERPEGSISTLTIQRTEQRDSAMYRCASSSHLGGSSYEQYFGPGTRLTVT.